This T cell receptor beta chain was recovered during a study of shared clonotypes between healthy human individuals. Whole-study results and caveats: Rarefaction exposed incomplete sorted-subset sequencing despite large depth.

Assay execution proceeded at the deep level. TCRdb keeps only in-frame clones here, not all; method: immunoSEQ multiplex PCR. In the table there are about 2.4 million clones, 90% to 95% of which are singletons. This CDR3 comprises 13 residues. V was cut by 2 bases and J by 3 bases, with 5 bases left in between. Per germline, CDR1 SGHTA and CDR2 FQGTGA. Note on this clone: Its target is not known.

The source is a man younger than 35 in good health. Some clones in this sample may be carry-over from other donors' samples. The sequencing sample was made of naive CD4+ T cells from PBMCs. Subset described: CD45RA+ positively selected. This chain connects TRBV7-3 to TRBJ2-1, with unresolved D. The CDR3 is CASSLGNYNEQFF. The CDR3, as DNA: TGTGCCAGCAGCTTAGGGAACTACAATGAGCAGTTCTTC. Full variable domain (missing parts from reference TRBV7-3 and TRBJ2-1): GAGVSQTPSNKVTEKGKYVELRCDPISGHTALYWYRQSLGQGPEFLIYFQGTGAADDSGLPNDRFFAVRPEGSVSTLKIQRTERGDSAVYLCASSLGNYNEQFFGPGTRLTVL.